The clone carrying this TCR beta chain came up many times. Antigen: not known. The sample comes from a study of early T cells in non-severe SARS-CoV-2 infection. The TCR library protocol attached unique molecular identifiers to the individual cDNA molecules. TCRdb called the 5' RACE reads again in MiXCR, with one record for every CDR3 protein. The table has around 72,000 distinct CDR3 sequences, about 9.4% seen once. The V segment lost 0 bases and the J segment 7 bases; nucleotides outside the gene matches: 9. In germline, CDR1 is SGHRS, CDR2 YFSETQ. This CDR3 spans 15 amino acids. Findings of the study overall: The VDJdb matching leaned toward anti-spike CD8 responses and overlooked private and CD4 specificities.

This specimen was whole blood, taken at baseline. V gene TRBV5-1 combines with J gene TRBJ1-1; 7 nucleotides line up with TRBD1. This receptor was taken from an adult who was a healthcare worker with PCR-confirmed SARS-CoV-2 infection or an uninfected control (not recorded which). The CDR3 is CASSLATGTLGEAFF. DNA of the CDR3: TGCGCCAGCAGCTTGGCGACAGGGACATTAGGTGAAGCTTTCTTT.